This paragraph reports one T cell receptor beta chain. A few counts support this clonotype. The antigen it recognizes is unknown. Base qualities are missing; no much larger clone stands one base away. The sample's treatment or condition label, decoded: approximately 10-day PBMC culture with coronavirus spike peptide pools or control peptides (ViraFEST assay). To expand antigen-specific T cells with peptide pools and then pick out the expanded clonotypes through TCR sequencing, the study relied on the ViraFEST assay. The convalescent patients' positive SARS-CoV-2 PCR tests were from March to December 2020, which was before the Alpha, Beta and Delta variants emerged in the United States. Each well held 1.5 million to 2.5 million PBMCs cultured with approximately 10 ug/ml peptide pools in IMDM containing around 5% human AB serum and roughly 9.3 IU/ml IL-2. On days 3 and 7, half of the culture medium was replaced with fresh IL-2-containing medium. After about 11 days of culture, CD4+ T cells were isolated by negative selection using the EasySep CD4+ T cell isolation kit. Ficoll-Paque Plus gradient centrifugation was used to isolate PBMCs from whole blood, and the isolated PBMCs were then either used fresh or cryopreserved at -140C. Triplicate wells were generally used for each culture condition.

Libraries came from PCR. DNA from cultured CD4+ T cells was subjected to TCR sequencing with the Oncomine TCR Beta short-read assay at the Johns Hopkins FTIC core. The QIAamp micro DNA kit was used to extract genomic DNA from the cultured CD4+ T cells. The Oncomine TCR Beta libraries from cultured CD4+ T cells were pooled using unique dual indexes and then sequenced on an Illumina iSeq 100. The study's processing was this. Non-productive sequences were removed, and CDR3s not starting with C, not ending with F or W, or shorter than 7 amino acids were discarded. Antigen-specific clonotypes were identified using the MANAFEST web application through comparison of peptide-stimulated wells with reference and other culture wells. To be called positive, a clone needed an FDR below 0.05, an odds ratio above 5, and a productive frequency above 0.1% in at least two of three replicate wells. Cross-reactive clonotypes were defined as significantly expanded in both SARS-CoV-2 spike wells and at least one common cold coronavirus spike condition. Levenshtein distances (stringdist) and unrooted phylogenetic trees (ape) in R version 3.6.1 were used to assess CDR3 homology. The public sequencing data were trimmed at Q25 with fastp and processed into clonotypes with MiXCR by TCRdb, which kept only in-frame beta chains. When rows share a CDR3 protein, they turn into one entry using the most common DNA and genes. It is TCRdb's table, rather than the study itself, that gives the V and J calls and clone size. Within this sample are approximately 20,000 distinct CDR3 sequences, with 38% of them counted one time only. The ten top clones hold approximately 4.5% of the sample.

The sample belongs to a study of vaccination and CD4 T cells after COVID-19 (dated by TCRdb to 2022 to 2024). Study-level background: SARS-CoV-2 positivity had been established in the convalescent patients by nasal swab PCR, and mild disease was recorded in several of these patients and severe disease in one. Post-COVID blood samples were collected from convalescent patients a median of around 96 days after diagnosis, with a range of roughly 30 to 161 days. In the convalescent cohort there were six males and four females, among whom were two Hispanic individuals, seven Caucasians, two Asians and one multiracial person. Control cultures received a CEFX viral epitope pool as the positive control, an HIV-1 Nef peptide pool as the negative control, or no peptide. Participants received two doses of either the Pfizer-BioNTech BNT162b2 vaccine (n=8) or the Moderna mRNA-1273 vaccine (n=2). The cultures were stimulated with overlapping spike peptide pools from SARS-CoV-2 and from the common cold coronaviruses HCoV-NL63, HCoV-OC43 and HCoV-229E. The time from the second vaccine dose to post-vaccine blood sampling had a median of around 72 days and ranged from about 14 to 250 days. In over 8 COVID-19 convalescent patients and a handful of infection-naive healthy vaccine recipients, researchers compared the spike-specific CD4+ TCR repertoire from before mRNA vaccination with the repertoire from after. Results and caveats for the whole study, not just this receptor: The median number of SARS-CoV-2-reactive clonotypes rose from 20 to 25 after infection to 38 after vaccination, but the change was not significant. Of the vaccine-specific clones found in convalescent patients, nearly all (304 of 307) were mono-reactive for SARS-CoV-2 spike instead of being cross-reactive with common cold coronaviruses. The number of convalescent patients in the study was relatively small, and the study did not examine early timepoints following natural infection. In convalescent patients, a median about 86% of post-vaccine SARS-CoV-2-reactive clones were detected only after vaccination, and vaccine-specific priming was suggested by this finding.

V gives up 0 bases and J gives up 5 bases, and the segment between their germline ends measures 11 bases. CDR1 DFQATT and CDR2 SNEGSKA are derived from the germline V gene (reference sequence). The CDR3 contains 14 residues, cysteine and phenylalanine counted. Only the CDR3 portion is preserved as DNA: 42 bases, with reading frame beginning at the first base. The specimen was CD4+ T cells from blood, cultured in vitro, collected before SARS-CoV-2 vaccination. The rearrangement joined TRBV20-1 to TRBJ2-1; TRBD1 could be the D gene, as 6 bases match. The clonotype comes from a human donor who had recovered from COVID-19. The nucleotide sequence is given as TGCAGTGCTAGAGATACAGGGAAAGACAATGAGCAGTTCTTC. This yields the protein CSARDTGKDNEQFF.